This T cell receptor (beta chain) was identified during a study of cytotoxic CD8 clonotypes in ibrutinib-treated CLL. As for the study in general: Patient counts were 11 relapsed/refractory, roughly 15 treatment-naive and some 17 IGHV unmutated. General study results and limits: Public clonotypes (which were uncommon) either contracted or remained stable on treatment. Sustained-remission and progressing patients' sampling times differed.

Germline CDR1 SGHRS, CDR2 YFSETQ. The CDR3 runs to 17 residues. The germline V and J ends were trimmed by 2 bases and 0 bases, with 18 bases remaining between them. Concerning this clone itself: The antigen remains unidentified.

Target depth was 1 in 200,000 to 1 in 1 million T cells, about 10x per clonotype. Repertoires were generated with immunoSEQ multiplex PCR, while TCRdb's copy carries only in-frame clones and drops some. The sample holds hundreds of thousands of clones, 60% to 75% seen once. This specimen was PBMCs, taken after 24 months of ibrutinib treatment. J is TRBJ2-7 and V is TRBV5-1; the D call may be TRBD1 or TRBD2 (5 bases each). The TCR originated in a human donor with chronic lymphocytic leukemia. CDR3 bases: TGCGCCAGCAGCTTCCGGCCAGGGAGTACTAGCTCCTACGAGCAGTACTTC. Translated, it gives CASSFRPGSTSSYEQYF.